This record looks at one TCR beta chain sequence and its context. This sample was included in a study of CD8 T cells in Susac syndrome. TCR beta sequences were obtained from blood CD8+ and CD4+ T cells. Germline V gene data show CDR1 as MNHEY and CDR2 as SMNVEV (reference sequence). The CDR3 consists of 14 residues. Trimming cost V 4 bases and J 4 bases, with 11 bases left between them. Reverse transcription of roughly 0.5 to 1 ug RNA was carried out with random hexamers. TCR beta CDR3 was amplified by immunoSEQ covering 54 Vbeta and 13 Jbeta. TCRdb independently ran MiXCR on the immunoSEQ multiplex PCR reads; one entry per CDR3 protein. The repertoire holds 350,000 to 550,000 distinct CDR3 sequences, 85% seen once, with around 0.12% in the top ten.

The receptor was derived from a human donor with multiple sclerosis. The chain joins TRBV27 to TRBJ1-5, with D maybe TRBD1 (5 bases). The material sequenced was CD8+ T cells from PBMCs. CDR3 in amino acids: CASSWTMDNQPQHF. The CDR3 DNA reads TGTGCCAGCAGTTGGACAATGGATAATCAGCCCCAGCATTTT.